A single sample gave rise to the 23 T cell receptor beta chains below, sequenced in a study of CD8+ T cells in alopecia areata. In each case, RNA was isolated and then reverse transcribed into cDNA as the sequencing template. Assay used: immunoSEQ multiplex PCR; TCRdb lists only in-frame clones, some missing. This table holds about 250,000 clones, around 67% found once. Sequenced here: CD4+ T cells sorted from blood, sampled at week 0. These receptors came from a human donor with alopecia areata.

In this sample, this clone turned up a few times. The rearrangement uses TRBV18 and TRBJ1-1; 11 positions match TRBD1. V lost 3 bases, J lost 0 bases, and 3 bases stayed unmatched. This CDR3 comprises 16 residues. Per germline, CDR1 KGHSH and CDR2 LQKENI. In nucleotides, the CDR3 is TGTGCCAGCTCACCCCGGGACAGGGGGGTGAACACTGAAGCTTTCTTT. Amino acids: CASSPRDRGVNTEAFF.

The rearrangement joins TRBV19 to TRBJ1-1; 8 nucleotides match TRBD1. Trimming took 3 bases from V and 6 from J; bases not matched to a gene: 9. The germline V gene encodes CDR1 LNHDA and CDR2 SQIVND (reference sequence). The CDR3 spans 15 residues. CDR3 region: CASSIAGTGISEAFF. Here the CDR3 DNA reads TGTGCCAGTAGTATTGCCGGGACAGGAATCTCTGAAGCTTTCTTT.

This chain connects TRBV30 to TRBJ2-7; tentative D call: TRBD2 (5 bases). The CDR3 totals 15 residues. The V gene lost 4 bases and the J gene lost 0 bases, with 16 bases spanning the gap. Germline CDR1 is GTSNPN and CDR2 is SVGIG (reference sequence). CDR3 sequence (DNA): TGTGCCTGGACCCGTCGGAGGTGGCCCTCCTACGAGCAGTACTTC. Translating gives CAWTRRRWPSYEQYF.

The chain combines TRBV11-2 with TRBJ1-6; D is possibly TRBD1 (5 bases). The CDR3 loop spans 12 amino acids. The V and J ends lost 4 bases and 12 bases respectively, with 10 bases between them. The V gene's germline CDR1 is SGHAT and CDR2 FQNNGV. The CDR3 DNA reads TGTGCCAGCAGCTCCCAGGGTGGACCCCTCCACTTT. Translating gives CASSSQGGPLHF. The whole variable domain, filled in from reference TRBV11-2 and TRBJ1-6, reads EAGVAQSPRYKIIEKRQSVAFWCNPISGHATLYWYQQILGQGPKLLIQFQNNGVVDDSQLPKDRFSAERLKGVDSTLKIQPAKLEDSAVYLCASSSQGGPLHFGNGTRLTVT.

The V and J genes are TRBV7-6 and TRBJ2-6, with TRBD1 matching 7 bases. The CDR3 consists of 21 residues. With V trimmed by 0 bases and J by 0 bases, 14 bases remained unmatched. Germline CDR1 and CDR2: SGHVS and FNYEAQ. The CDR3 DNA reads TGTGCCAGCAGCTTAGCCGTTCCTAAGGGGGCCGGGTCCTCTGGGGCCAACGTCCTGACTTTC. This codes for CASSLAVPKGAGSSGANVLTF.

This clone was detected many times. The J gene is TRBJ2-5, the V gene TRBV7-2, with TRBD1 as a possible D gene (6 bases). Germline V gene sequence: CDR1 SGHTA, CDR2 FQGNSA. V was shortened by 4 bases and J by 1 base, with 13 bases between the two germline ends. There are 15 residues in the CDR3. In DNA, the CDR3 is TGTGCCAGCAGCTCACAGGGAACCTCCCAAGAGACCCAGTACTTC. This encodes CASSSQGTSQETQYF. Together with reference TRBV7-2 and TRBJ2-5, the CDR3 gives the full variable domain: GAGVSQSPSNKVTEKGKDVELRCDPISGHTALYWYRQSLGQGLEFLIYFQGNSAPDKSGLPSDRFSAERTGGSVSTLTIQRTQQEDSAVYLCASSSQGTSQETQYFGPGTRLLVL.

The sample holds one count of this clone. The chain is built from TRBV27 and TRBJ1-1; D gene unclear. Trimming removed 6 bases from V and 1 base from J, with 18 bases in between. The CDR3 contains 16 residues. The germline V gene encodes CDR1 MNHEY and CDR2 SMNVEV (reference sequence). The CDR3 DNA sequence: TGTGCCAGCAGAAAGGGAGTAGTAGGGCCGAACACTGAAGCTTTCTTT. Amino acids: CASRKGVVGPNTEAFF.

The rearrangement joins TRBV29-1 to TRBJ2-3; either TRBD1 or TRBD2 may fit D (5 bases each). This CDR3 region has 13 residues. Per the germline V gene, CDR1 is SQVTM and CDR2 is ANQGSEA. V was trimmed by 3 bases and J by 0 bases, leaving 7 bases between them. CDR3 DNA: TGCAGCGTTGATGAGGGGAGCACAGATACGCAGTATTTT. It specifies CSVDEGSTDTQYF.

This chain uses TRBV30 with TRBJ1-5; D is undetermined. Germline-derived CDR1 and CDR2 are GTSNPN and SVGIG (reference sequence). CDR3 length: 13 residues. The germline V and J ends were trimmed by 1 base and 5 bases, with 9 bases remaining between them. The CDR3 sequence: CAWSASEDQPQHF. CDR3 coding DNA: TGTGCCTGGAGTGCCTCCGAGGATCAGCCCCAGCATTTT.

The chain is built from TRBV30 and TRBJ2-7; D may be TRBD1 or TRBD2 (5 bases each). Germline CDR1 reads GTSNPN; CDR2 reads SVGIG (reference sequence). V was pared by 2 bases and J by 3 bases, with 14 bases between. This CDR3 is 14 amino acids long. This chain's CDR3 is CAWSYGTANYEQYF. As DNA, the CDR3 is TGTGCCTGGAGTTATGGGACGGCGAACTACGAGCAGTACTTC.

This clone has only one observation. The chain uses TRBV6-1 and TRBJ2-5; a possible D gene is TRBD1 (6 bases). The CDR3 runs 13 residues. Trimming stripped 4 bases from V and 5 bases from J, with 11 bases between. Germline V gene lookup returns CDR1 MNHNS and CDR2 SASEGT. The CDR3 reads CASSVQGIETQYF. CDR3 DNA sequence: TGTGCCAGCAGTGTACAGGGTATCGAGACCCAGTACTTC.

The chain couples TRBV7-9 to TRBJ2-1; TRBD1 aligns across 7 bases. The CDR3 spans 16 residues. Unmatched junction bases numbered 11, after V lost 5 bases and J lost 4 bases. The V gene's germline CDR1 is SEHNR and CDR2 FQNEAQ (reference sequence). CDR3 bases: TGTGCCAGCAGCCCCCCCAAAGGGACAGTATACAATGAGCAGTTCTTC. Translating gives CASSPPKGTVYNEQFF.

This clone was picked up a small number of times. The V gene is TRBV7-9, the J gene TRBJ1-5; TRBD1 is a possible D gene (5 bases). The CDR3 length is 13 residues. Per the germline V gene, CDR1 is SEHNR and CDR2 is FQNEAQ (reference sequence). V shed 5 bases and J shed 7 bases, with 12 bases lying between them. The CDR3 region has the DNA TGTGCCAGCAGCCCAGGACAAGCACAGCCCCAGCATTTT. Its translation is CASSPGQAQPQHF.

The chain combines TRBV12-5 with TRBJ1-6; the D gene is possibly TRBD1 (5 bases). Germline loops: CDR1 LGHNT, CDR2 FRNRAP. V lost 6 bases, J lost 9 bases, and 15 bases lay in between. CDR3 size: 14 residues. For the CDR3, the DNA is TGTGCTAGTGGCCTCAGGGAATACGGTTCACCCCTCCACTTT. Its protein product is CASGLREYGSPLHF. The full variable domain, rest sourced from reference TRBV12-5 and TRBJ1-6, is DARVTQTPRHKVTEMGQEVTMRCQPILGHNTVFWYRQTMMQGLELLAYFRNRAPLDDSGMPKDRFSAEMPDATLATLKIQPSEPRDSAVYFCASGLREYGSPLHFGNGTRLTVT.

Note on this clone: A read error may explain this, as a much larger clone is one base away. The V call is TRBV27, the J call TRBJ2-5, with 12 bases matching TRBD2. The ends lost 10 bases at V and 3 bases at J; junction bases unmatched: 3. Germline CDR1 MNHEY, CDR2 SMNVEV (reference sequence). There are 13 residues in the CDR3. In DNA, the CDR3 is TGTGCCACCAGACTAGCGGGGGAAGAGACCCAGTACTTC. Translation gives CATRLAGEETQYF.

The J gene is TRBJ1-2, the V gene TRBV27; 7 positions match TRBD1. Germline loops: CDR1 MNHEY, CDR2 SMNVEV (reference sequence). The CDR3 has 13 amino acids. Germline trimming cut 4 bases from V and 10 bases from J; bases unmatched to any gene: 9. Here the CDR3 reads CASSSTGVLAYTF. The CDR3 DNA sequence: TGTGCCAGCAGTTCTACAGGGGTTCTGGCCTACACCTTC.

The chain recombines TRBV14 with TRBJ2-1; D is unresolved. With 2 bases removed from V and 9 bases from J, the gap between germline ends came to 14 bases. The CDR3 runs 14 residues. The V gene's germline CDR1 is SGHDN and CDR2 FVKESK. The CDR3 DNA follows: TGTGCCAGCAGCCAATTCGAGGTGCGTGCTGAGCAGTTCTTC. Residues: CASSQFEVRAEQFF.

V and J are TRBV7-2 and TRBJ2-3; 7 bases line up with TRBD2. Per the germline V gene, CDR1 is SGHTA and CDR2 is FQGNSA. The CDR3 loop spans 15 amino acids. V trimming: 5 bases; J trimming: 4 bases; junction bases outside the gene matches: 9. Here the CDR3 DNA reads TGTGCCAGCAGCCCAACCCGACTAGCATCAGATACGCAGTATTTT. This sequence encodes CASSPTRLASDTQYF.

This rearrangement joins TRBV5-1 to TRBJ2-1; 8 bases agree with TRBD1. The CDR3 spans 15 residues. CDR1 is SGHRS, CDR2 YFSETQ, per germline. Trimming took 3 bases from V and 9 from J; bases not matched to a gene: 11. The CDR3 sequence is CASSSGQGAWLEQFF. Here the CDR3 DNA reads TGCGCCAGCAGCTCTGGACAGGGCGCCTGGCTTGAGCAGTTCTTC.

The V gene is TRBV10-3, the J gene TRBJ2-5; TRBD1 matches 8 bases. Germline loops: CDR1 ENHRY, CDR2 SYGVKD. The CDR3 length is 15 residues. J gave up 7 bases and V 2 bases, and 9 bases lay outside the gene matches. In DNA form, the CDR3 reads TGTGCCATCAGTGAGATAGGACAGGGCCCTCGGACCCAGTACTTC. This translates into CAISEIGQGPRTQYF.

The chain uses TRBV29-1 and TRBJ2-1; 9 bases map to TRBD2. J was trimmed by 9 bases and V by 3 bases; bases with no gene match: 6. This CDR3 contains 13 residues. Germline loops: CDR1 SQVTM, CDR2 ANQGSEA. The CDR3 DNA sequence: TGCAGCGTTGACTTAGCGGGGGTTGTTGAGCAGTTCTTC. This sequence encodes CSVDLAGVVEQFF.

V is TRBV30 and J is TRBJ1-1; D is perhaps TRBD1 (6 bases). Trimming left V 5 bases short and J 9 bases short, with 13 bases between. CDR3 length: 11 residues. Germline V lookup: CDR1 GTSNPN, CDR2 SVGIG (reference sequence). CDR3 sequence (DNA): TGTGCCTGGTCAATGGGGACACAAGCTTTCTTT. Translating gives CAWSMGTQAFF. Combining the CDR3 with reference TRBV30 and TRBJ1-1 gives the whole variable domain SQTIHQWPATLVQPVGSPLSLECTVEGTSNPNLYWYRQAAGRGLQLLFYSVGIGQISSEVPQNLSASRPQDRQFILSSKKLLLSDSGFYLCAWSMGTQAFFGQGTRLTVV.

The V and J genes are TRBV5-6 and TRBJ2-7, with 7 bases aligning to TRBD1. The CDR3 sequence is 15 residues long. Unmatched junction bases numbered 6, after V lost 0 bases and J lost 3 bases. CDR1 and CDR2 (germline): SGHDT, YYEEEE. DNA for the CDR3: TGTGCCAGCAGCTTGGGGGCGAGGACAGGCTACGAGCAGTACTTC. Its translation is CASSLGARTGYEQYF.